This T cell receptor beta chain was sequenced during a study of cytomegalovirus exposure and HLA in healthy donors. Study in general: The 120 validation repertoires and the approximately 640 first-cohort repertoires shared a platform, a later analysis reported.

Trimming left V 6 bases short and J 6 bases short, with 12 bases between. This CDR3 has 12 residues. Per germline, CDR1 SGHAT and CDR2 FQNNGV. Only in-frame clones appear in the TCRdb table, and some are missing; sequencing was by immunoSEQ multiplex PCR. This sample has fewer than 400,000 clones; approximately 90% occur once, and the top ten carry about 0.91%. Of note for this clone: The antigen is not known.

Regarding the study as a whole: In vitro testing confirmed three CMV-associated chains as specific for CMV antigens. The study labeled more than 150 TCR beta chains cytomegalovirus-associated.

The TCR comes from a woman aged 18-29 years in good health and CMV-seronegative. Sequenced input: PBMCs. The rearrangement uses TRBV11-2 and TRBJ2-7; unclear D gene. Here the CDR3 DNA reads TGTGCCAGCAGTTATCAGGAAGGCGAGCAGTACTTC. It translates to CASSYQEGEQYF. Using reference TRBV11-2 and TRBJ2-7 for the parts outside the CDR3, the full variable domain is EAGVAQSPRYKIIEKRQSVAFWCNPISGHATLYWYQQILGQGPKLLIQFQNNGVVDDSQLPKDRFSAERLKGVDSTLKIQPAKLEDSAVYLCASSYQEGEQYFGPGTRLTVT.